The clone carrying this T cell receptor beta chain was observed a few times. Its target is unknown. The sample is drawn from a study of CD8+ T cells in alopecia areata. Study in general: Patients in the treated group were given tofacitinib by mouth, 5 to 10 mg twice a day. Tofacitinib administration persisted for 6 to 18 months, succeeded by 6 months off drug. Overall study findings and caveats: Lesional tissue from the scalp (especially in alopecia totalis/universalis) showed higher clonality than normal scalp. Relative to mice, TCR sharing across patients was less clear, a difference possibly HLA-related.

The germline gives CDR1 SQVTM, CDR2 ANQGSEA. The CDR3 runs to 14 residues. V was shortened by 5 bases and J by 1 base, with 11 bases between the two germline ends. Treatment denoted: oral pan-JAK inhibitor, 5-10 mg twice daily. Sequencing relied on a cDNA template that was reverse transcribed from extracted RNA. Profiled with immunoSEQ multiplex PCR; TCRdb holds only in-frame clones, not every one. The sample holds over 100,000 clones; 50% to 55% are singletons and the top ten take approximately 0.46%. Material: CD4+ T cells sorted from blood, obtained at week 4, from a patient treated with tofacitinib. The receptor was isolated from a human donor with alopecia areata. This chain connects TRBV29-1 to TRBJ1-4; tentative D call: TRBD1 (5 bases). CDR3 residues: CSVWGPGTNEKLFF. The CDR3 DNA follows: TGCAGCGTTTGGGGCCCGGGAACTAATGAAAAACTGTTTTTT.